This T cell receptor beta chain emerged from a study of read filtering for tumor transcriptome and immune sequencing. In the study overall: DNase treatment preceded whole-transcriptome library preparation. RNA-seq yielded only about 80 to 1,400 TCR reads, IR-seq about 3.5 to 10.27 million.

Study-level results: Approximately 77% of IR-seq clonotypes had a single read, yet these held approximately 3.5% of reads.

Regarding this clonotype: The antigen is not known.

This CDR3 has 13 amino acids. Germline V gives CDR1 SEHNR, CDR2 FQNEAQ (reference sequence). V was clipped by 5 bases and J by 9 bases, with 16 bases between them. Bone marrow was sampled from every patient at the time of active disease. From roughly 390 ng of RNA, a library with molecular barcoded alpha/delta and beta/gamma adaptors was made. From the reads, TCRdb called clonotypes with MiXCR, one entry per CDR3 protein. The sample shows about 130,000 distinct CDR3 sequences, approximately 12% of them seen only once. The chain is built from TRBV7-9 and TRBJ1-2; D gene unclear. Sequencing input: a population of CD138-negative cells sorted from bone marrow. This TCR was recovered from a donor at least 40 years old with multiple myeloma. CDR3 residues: CASSPPSWYRYTF. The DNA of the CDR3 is TGTGCCAGCAGCCCCCCCTCCTGGTATCGCTACACCTTC.